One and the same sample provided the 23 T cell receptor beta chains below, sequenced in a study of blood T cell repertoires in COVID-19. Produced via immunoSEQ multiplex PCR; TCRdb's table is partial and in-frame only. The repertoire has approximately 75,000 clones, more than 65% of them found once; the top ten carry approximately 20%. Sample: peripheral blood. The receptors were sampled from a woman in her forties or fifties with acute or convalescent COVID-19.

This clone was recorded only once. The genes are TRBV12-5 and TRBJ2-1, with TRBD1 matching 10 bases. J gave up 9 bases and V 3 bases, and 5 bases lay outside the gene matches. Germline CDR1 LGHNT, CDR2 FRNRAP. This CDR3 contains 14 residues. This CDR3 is CASGFGTGVSEQFF. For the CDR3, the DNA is TGTGCTAGTGGTTTTGGGACAGGGGTATCTGAGCAGTTCTTC. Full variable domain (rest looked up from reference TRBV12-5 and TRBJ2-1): DARVTQTPRHKVTEMGQEVTMRCQPILGHNTVFWYRQTMMQGLELLAYFRNRAPLDDSGMPKDRFSAEMPDATLATLKIQPSEPRDSAVYFCASGFGTGVSEQFFGPGTRLTVL.

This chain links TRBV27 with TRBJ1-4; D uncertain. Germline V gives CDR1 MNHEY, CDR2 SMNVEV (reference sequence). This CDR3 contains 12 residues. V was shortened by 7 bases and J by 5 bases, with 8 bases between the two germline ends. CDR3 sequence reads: CASKTKNEKLFF. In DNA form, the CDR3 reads TGTGCCAGCAAGACTAAGAATGAAAAACTGTTTTTT.

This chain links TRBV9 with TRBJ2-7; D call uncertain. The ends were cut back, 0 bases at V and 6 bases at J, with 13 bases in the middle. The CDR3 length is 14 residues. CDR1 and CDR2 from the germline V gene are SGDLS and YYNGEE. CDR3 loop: CASSVAQVNGEQYF. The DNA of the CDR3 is TGTGCCAGCAGCGTAGCCCAGGTAAACGGCGAGCAGTACTTC.

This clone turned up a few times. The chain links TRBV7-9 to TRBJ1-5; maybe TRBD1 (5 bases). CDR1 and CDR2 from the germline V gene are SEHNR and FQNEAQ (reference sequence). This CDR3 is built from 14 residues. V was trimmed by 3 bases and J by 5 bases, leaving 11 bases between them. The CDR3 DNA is TGTGCCAGCAGCTTCGCAGGGATGTATCAGCCCCAGCATTTT. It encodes CASSFAGMYQPQHF.

CDR3 residues: CASSPRTSGSTDTQYF. The CDR3 nucleotides are TGTGCCAGTAGTCCCCGAACTAGCGGCAGCACAGATACGCAGTATTTT. V gene TRBV19 combines with J gene TRBJ2-3; 8 bases are a match to TRBD2. This CDR3 contains 16 residues. Germline trimming cut 5 bases from V and 0 bases from J; bases unmatched to any gene: 7. Germline V gene sequence: CDR1 LNHDA, CDR2 SQIVND (reference sequence).

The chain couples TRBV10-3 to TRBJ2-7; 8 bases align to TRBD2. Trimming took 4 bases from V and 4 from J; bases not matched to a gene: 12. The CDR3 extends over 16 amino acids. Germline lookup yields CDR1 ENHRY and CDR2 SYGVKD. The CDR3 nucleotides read TGTGCCATCAGTGGGGGGGCCGGGACTAGTCAATACGAGCAGTACTTC. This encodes CAISGGAGTSQYEQYF.

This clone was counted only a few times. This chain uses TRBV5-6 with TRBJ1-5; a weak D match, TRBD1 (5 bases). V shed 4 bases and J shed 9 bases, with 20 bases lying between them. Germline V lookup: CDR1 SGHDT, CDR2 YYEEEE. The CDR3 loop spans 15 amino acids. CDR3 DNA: TGTGCCAGCAGCCTGCGGGACGGCGGAATTGGGCCCCAGCATTTT. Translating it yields CASSLRDGGIGPQHF.

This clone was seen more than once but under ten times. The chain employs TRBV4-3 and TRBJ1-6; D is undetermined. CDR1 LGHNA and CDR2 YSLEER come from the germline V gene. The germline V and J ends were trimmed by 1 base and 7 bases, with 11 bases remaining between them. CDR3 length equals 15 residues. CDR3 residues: CASSQGAEKNSPLHF. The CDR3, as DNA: TGCGCCAGCAGCCAAGGTGCGGAGAAGAATTCACCCCTCCACTTT.

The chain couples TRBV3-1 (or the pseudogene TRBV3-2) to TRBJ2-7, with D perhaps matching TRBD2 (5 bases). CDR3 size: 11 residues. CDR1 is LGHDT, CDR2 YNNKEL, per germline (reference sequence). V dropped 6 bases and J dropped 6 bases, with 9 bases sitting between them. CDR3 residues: CASSQTSEQYF. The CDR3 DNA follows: TGTGCCAGCAGTCAAACTAGCGAGCAGTACTTC.

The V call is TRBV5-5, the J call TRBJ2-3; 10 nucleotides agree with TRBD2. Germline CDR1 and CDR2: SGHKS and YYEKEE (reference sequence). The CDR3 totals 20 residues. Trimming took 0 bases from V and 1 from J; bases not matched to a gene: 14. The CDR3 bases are TGTGCCAGCAGCTTGGTGCCTAGCGGGGGAGGATGGTTGGGCACAGATACGCAGTATTTT. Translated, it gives CASSLVPSGGGWLGTDTQYF.

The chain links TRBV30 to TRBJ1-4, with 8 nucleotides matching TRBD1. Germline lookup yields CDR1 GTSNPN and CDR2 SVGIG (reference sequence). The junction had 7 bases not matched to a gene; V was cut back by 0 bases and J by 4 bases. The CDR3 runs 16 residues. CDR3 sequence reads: CAWSVPPTGVNEKLFF. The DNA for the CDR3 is TGTGCCTGGAGTGTACCGCCGACAGGGGTTAATGAAAAACTGTTTTTT.

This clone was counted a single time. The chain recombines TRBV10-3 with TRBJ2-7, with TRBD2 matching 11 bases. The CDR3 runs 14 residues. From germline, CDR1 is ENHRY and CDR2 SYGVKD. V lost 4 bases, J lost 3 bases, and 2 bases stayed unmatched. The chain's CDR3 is CAISATSGNYEQYF. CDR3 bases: TGTGCCATCAGTGCGACTAGCGGGAACTACGAGCAGTACTTC.

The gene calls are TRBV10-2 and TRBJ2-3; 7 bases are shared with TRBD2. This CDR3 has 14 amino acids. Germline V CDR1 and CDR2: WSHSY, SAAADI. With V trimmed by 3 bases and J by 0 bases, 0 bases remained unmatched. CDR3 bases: TGCGCCAGCAGTGAACTAGCGAGCACAGATACGCAGTATTTT. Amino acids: CASSELASTDTQYF.

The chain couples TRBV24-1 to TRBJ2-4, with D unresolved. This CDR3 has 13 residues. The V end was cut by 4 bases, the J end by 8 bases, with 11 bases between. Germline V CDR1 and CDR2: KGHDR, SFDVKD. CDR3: CATSDSRLDIQYF. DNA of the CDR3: TGTGCCACCAGTGACTCGCGATTGGACATTCAGTACTTC.

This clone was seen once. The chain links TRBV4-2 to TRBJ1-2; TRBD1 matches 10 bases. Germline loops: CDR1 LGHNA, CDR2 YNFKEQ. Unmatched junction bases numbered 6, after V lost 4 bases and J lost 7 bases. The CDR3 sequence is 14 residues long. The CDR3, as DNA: TGTGCCAGCAGCCCAGGGACAGGGGCCGCTGGCTACACCTTC. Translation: CASSPGTGAAGYTF.

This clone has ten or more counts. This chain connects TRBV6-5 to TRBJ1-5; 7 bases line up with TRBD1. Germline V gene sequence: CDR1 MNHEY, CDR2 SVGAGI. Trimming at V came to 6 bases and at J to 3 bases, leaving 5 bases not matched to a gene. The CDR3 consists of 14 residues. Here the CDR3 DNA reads TGTGCCAGCAGGCGACAGGGTCCCAATCAGCCCCAGCATTTT. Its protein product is CASRRQGPNQPQHF.

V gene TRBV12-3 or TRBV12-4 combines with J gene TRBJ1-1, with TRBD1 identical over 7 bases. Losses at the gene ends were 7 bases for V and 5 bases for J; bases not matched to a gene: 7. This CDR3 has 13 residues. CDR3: CASTLTGETEAFF. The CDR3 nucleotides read TGTGCCAGCACCCTAACAGGGGAGACTGAAGCTTTCTTT.

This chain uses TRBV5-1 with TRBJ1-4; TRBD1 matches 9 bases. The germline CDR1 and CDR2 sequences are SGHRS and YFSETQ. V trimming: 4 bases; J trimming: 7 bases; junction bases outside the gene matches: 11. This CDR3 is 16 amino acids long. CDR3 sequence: CASSRAGTGSPEKLFF. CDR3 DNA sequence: TGCGCCAGCAGCAGGGCCGGGACAGGGAGTCCTGAAAAACTGTTTTTT.

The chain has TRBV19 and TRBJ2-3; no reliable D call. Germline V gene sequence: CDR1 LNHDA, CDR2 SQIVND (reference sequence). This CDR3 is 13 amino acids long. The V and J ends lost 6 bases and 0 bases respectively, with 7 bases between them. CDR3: CASSPFSTDTQYF. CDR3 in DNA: TGTGCCAGTAGCCCGTTCAGCACAGATACGCAGTATTTT. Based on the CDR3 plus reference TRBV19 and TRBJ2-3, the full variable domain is DGGITQSPKYLFRKEGQNVTLSCEQNLNHDAMYWYRQDPGQGLRLIYYSQIVNDFQKGDIAEGYSVSREKKESFPLTVTSAQKNPTAFYLCASSPFSTDTQYFGPGTRLTVL.

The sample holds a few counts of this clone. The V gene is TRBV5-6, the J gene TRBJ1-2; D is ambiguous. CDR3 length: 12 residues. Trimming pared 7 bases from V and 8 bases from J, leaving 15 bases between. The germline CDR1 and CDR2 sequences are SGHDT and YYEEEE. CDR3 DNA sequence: TGTGCCAGCGGTGATACGAGGGAAGGCTACACCTTC. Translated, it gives CASGDTREGYTF.

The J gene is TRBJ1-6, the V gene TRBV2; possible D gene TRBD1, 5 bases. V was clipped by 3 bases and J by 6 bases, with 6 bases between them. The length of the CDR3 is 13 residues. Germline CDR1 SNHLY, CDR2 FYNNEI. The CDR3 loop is CASSEDINSPLHF. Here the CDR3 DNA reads TGTGCCAGCAGTGAGGACATTAATTCACCCCTCCACTTT.

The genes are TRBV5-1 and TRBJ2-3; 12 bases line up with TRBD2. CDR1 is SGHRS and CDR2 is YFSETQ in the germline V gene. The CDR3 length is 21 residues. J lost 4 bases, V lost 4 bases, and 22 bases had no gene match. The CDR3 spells CASSHPYPISLPSGGADTQYF. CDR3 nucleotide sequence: TGCGCCAGCAGCCATCCATACCCCATTTCCCTCCCTAGCGGGGGGGCAGATACGCAGTATTTT.

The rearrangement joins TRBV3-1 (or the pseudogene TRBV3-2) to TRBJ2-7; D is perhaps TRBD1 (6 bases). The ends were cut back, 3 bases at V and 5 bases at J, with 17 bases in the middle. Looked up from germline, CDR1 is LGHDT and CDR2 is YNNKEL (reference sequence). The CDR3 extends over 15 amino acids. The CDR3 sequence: CASSHRGMVSNEQYF. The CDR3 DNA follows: TGTGCCAGCAGCCACAGGGGCATGGTGTCGAACGAGCAGTACTTC.